The 28 T cell receptor beta chains given below trace back to one sample, sequenced in a study of blood T cell repertoires in COVID-19. Produced via immunoSEQ multiplex PCR; TCRdb's table is partial and in-frame only. There are about 200,000 clones in the sample; about nine tenths occur only once, and roughly 4% lies in the top ten. The sample was PBMCs or T cells enriched from blood (not recorded which). These receptors were obtained from a woman aged 25 to 45 with acute COVID-19.

The chain uses TRBV5-1 and TRBJ2-2, with 7 bases lining up with TRBD2. CDR1 is SGHRS, CDR2 YFSETQ, per germline. V dropped 1 base and J dropped 6; count of bases not matched to a gene: 6. This CDR3 region has 15 residues. The CDR3 DNA reads TGCGCCAGCAGCTTGCTAGCGGAGGGATCCGGGGAGCTGTTTTTT. It codes for CASSLLAEGSGELFF.

V is TRBV4-1 and J is TRBJ2-5; possible D gene TRBD2, 5 bases. V dropped 0 bases and J dropped 4 bases, with 12 bases sitting between them. This CDR3 region has 15 residues. The V gene's germline CDR1 is MGHRA and CDR2 YSYEKL. DNA for the CDR3: TGCGCCAGCAGCCAAGATGTAAGGGCGGGAGAGACCCAGTACTTC. Translated, it gives CASSQDVRAGETQYF.

The chain has TRBV5-4 and TRBJ2-3, with D tentatively TRBD1 (7 bases). Germline V gene data show CDR1 as SGHNT and CDR2 as YYREEE (reference sequence). This CDR3 has 15 residues. With 2 bases removed from V and 4 bases from J, the gap between germline ends came to 14 bases. CDR3 sequence: CASSFGGGGPDTQYF. Written as DNA, the CDR3 is TGTGCCAGCAGCTTTGGAGGAGGGGGCCCAGATACGCAGTATTTT.

The gene calls are TRBV5-6 and TRBJ1-1, with unresolved D. The length of the CDR3 is 14 residues. Germline lookup yields CDR1 SGHDT and CDR2 YYEEEE. Deletions cut 0 bases from V and 4 bases from J, with 10 bases between. Written as DNA, the CDR3 is TGTGCCAGCAGCTTGGGAGGGCTTGGCACTGAAGCTTTCTTT. This codes for CASSLGGLGTEAFF.

The chain has TRBV10-3 and TRBJ2-3; TRBD2 matches 9 bases. The V gene end was trimmed by 4 bases and the J gene end by 5 bases; junction bases not matched to a gene: 10. This CDR3 spans 16 amino acids. Germline values: CDR1 ENHRY, CDR2 SYGVKD. CDR3 sequence (DNA): TGTGCCATCAGTGGGGGGTTAGCGGGGGCTGGAGATACGCAGTATTTT. It translates to CAISGGLAGAGDTQYF.

The chain links TRBV19 to TRBJ1-1; 7 bases fit TRBD1. The CDR3 covers 14 residues. Germline V gene lookup returns CDR1 LNHDA and CDR2 SQIVND (reference sequence). J gave up 0 bases and V 7 bases, and 5 bases lay outside the gene matches. The CDR3 is CASKDRNMNTEAFF. The CDR3 bases are TGTGCCAGTAAGGACAGGAACATGAACACTGAAGCTTTCTTT.

The genes are TRBV10-3 and TRBJ1-1; 8 bases are shared with TRBD1. V shed 4 bases and J 0 bases; nucleotides not matched to a gene: 4. CDR1 ENHRY and CDR2 SYGVKD come from the germline V gene. This CDR3 is 15 amino acids long. CDR3 residues: CAISAGQGMNTEAFF. The CDR3 DNA is TGTGCCATCAGTGCCGGACAGGGAATGAACACTGAAGCTTTCTTT.

V is TRBV5-6 and J is TRBJ1-5; D is perhaps TRBD1 (5 bases). Trimming removed 1 base from V and 9 bases from J, with 17 bases in between. This CDR3 region has 15 residues. CDR1 SGHDT and CDR2 YYEEEE come from the germline V gene. The CDR3 DNA reads as TGTGCCAGCAGCTTGCAACATCGGGGGGGGATGCCCCAGCATTTT. It codes for CASSLQHRGGMPQHF.

The sample holds one count of this clone. DNA for the CDR3: TGTGCCAGCAGCTTAAACAGGGGATATAATTCACCCCTCCACTTT. It specifies CASSLNRGYNSPLHF. The rearrangement uses TRBV7-9 and TRBJ1-6; 7 nucleotides match TRBD1. The CDR3 runs 15 residues. Germline CDR1 and CDR2: SEHNR and FQNEAQ (reference sequence). V shed 2 bases and J 4 bases; nucleotides not matched to a gene: 2.

This chain links TRBV10-3 with TRBJ2-3; TRBD2 is a possible D gene (5 bases). Per the germline V gene, CDR1 is ENHRY and CDR2 is SYGVKD. V lost 5 bases and J lost 2, with 14 bases in between. The CDR3 is made up of 15 amino acids. The CDR3 DNA reads TGTGCCATCAGTAAGGGCCTAGCTGACACAGATACGCAGTATTTT. Protein: CAISKGLADTDTQYF.

The chain is built from TRBV9 and TRBJ2-1; TRBD1 matches at 10 bases. CDR1 is SGDLS and CDR2 is YYNGEE in the germline V gene. The CDR3 is 21 amino acids. V lost 3 bases and J lost 3; bases outside the gene matches: 21. As DNA, the CDR3 is TGTGCCAGCAGCGACGGACAGGGGGGAGGCACCCGCGGGAGAGGCTACAATGAGCAGTTCTTC. Protein sequence: CASSDGQGGGTRGRGYNEQFF.

The chain combines TRBV5-4 with TRBJ2-5; the D gene is possibly TRBD1 (5 bases). The CDR3 has 16 residues. Looked up from germline, CDR1 is SGHNT and CDR2 is YYREEE (reference sequence). V gave up 3 bases and J gave up 2 bases, with 17 bases separating them. In nucleotides, the CDR3 is TGTGCCAGCAGCTCGCTCGCGGTTGCAGGGCAAGAGACCCAGTACTTC. Protein product: CASSSLAVAGQETQYF.

The V and J genes are TRBV19 and TRBJ1-2; no firm D call. Trimming left V 0 bases short and J 4 bases short, with 6 bases between. The length of the CDR3 is 13 residues. Germline lookup yields CDR1 LNHDA and CDR2 SQIVND (reference sequence). The CDR3 is CASSIEGLYGYTF. CDR3 nucleotides: TGTGCCAGTAGTATAGAGGGCCTCTATGGCTACACCTTC.

The J gene is TRBJ1-6, the V gene TRBV27, with D uncertain. Germline V lookup: CDR1 MNHEY, CDR2 SMNVEV (reference sequence). The CDR3 runs to 16 residues. V dropped 1 base and J dropped 0 bases, with 7 bases sitting between them. The CDR3 region has the DNA TGTGCCAGCAGTTTATATGGTAGCTCCTATAATTCACCCCTCCACTTT. Translating gives CASSLYGSSYNSPLHF.

The V call is TRBV6-5, the J call TRBJ1-4; D gene uncertain. V lost 7 bases and J lost 1, with 10 bases in between. Per germline, CDR1 MNHEY and CDR2 SVGAGI. The CDR3 covers 14 residues. The DNA for the CDR3 is TGTGCCAGCAATCGGGTGGAAACTAATGAAAAACTGTTTTTT. Translation: CASNRVETNEKLFF.

V is TRBV29-1 and J is TRBJ1-1; 9 bases match TRBD1. Germline V CDR1 and CDR2: SQVTM, ANQGSEA. CDR3 length equals 16 residues. V gave up 6 bases and J gave up 5 bases; unmatched junction bases: 16. For the CDR3, the DNA is TGCAGCGTGGGGAACCCTACAGGGGGCGGTCTAACTGAAGCTTTCTTT. This codes for CSVGNPTGGGLTEAFF. Filled out from reference TRBV29-1 and TRBJ1-1, the complete variable domain reads SAVISQKPSRDICQRGTSLTIQCQVDSQVTMMFWYRQQPGQSLTLIATANQGSEATYESGFVIDKFPISRPNLTFSTLTVSNMSPEDSSIYLCSVGNPTGGGLTEAFFGQGTRLTVV.

The V and J genes are TRBV2 and TRBJ2-5; 9 positions match TRBD1. J was trimmed by 5 bases and V by 5 bases; bases with no gene match: 6. This CDR3 has 14 residues. Germline V gene data show CDR1 as SNHLY and CDR2 as FYNNEI. The CDR3 is CASSKQGAEETQYF. CDR3 nucleotide sequence: TGTGCCAGCAGTAAACAGGGGGCTGAGGAGACCCAGTACTTC.

The J gene is TRBJ2-7, the V gene TRBV7-8, with D perhaps TRBD2 (5 bases). The CDR3 length is 13 residues. Per the germline V gene, CDR1 is SGHVS and CDR2 is FQNEAQ. Trimming left V 1 base short and J 4 bases short, with 8 bases between. The CDR3 DNA reads as TGTGCCAGCAGCTTAGACCGGGGTTACGAGCAGTACTTC. This codes for CASSLDRGYEQYF.

The chain carries TRBV6-2 or TRBV6-3 and TRBJ1-4, with 7 bases fitting TRBD1. Germline V gene lookup returns CDR1 MNHEY and CDR2 SVGEGT. Trimming cost V 4 bases and J 7 bases; bases outside gene matches: 3. This CDR3 is 13 amino acids long. The CDR3 bases are TGTGCCAGCAGTTCACAGGGGCGTGAAAAACTGTTTTTT. It is translated as CASSSQGREKLFF.

The chain uses TRBV30 and TRBJ1-1; TRBD1 aligns across 7 bases. Germline V CDR1 and CDR2: GTSNPN, SVGIG (reference sequence). The ends lost 5 bases at V and 1 base at J; junction bases unmatched: 7. This CDR3 region has 14 residues. The DNA for the CDR3 is TGTGCCTGGGGCCCCCGGACAGGGAACACTGAAGCTTTCTTT. Its protein product is CAWGPRTGNTEAFF.

This clone is a singleton in its sample. The CDR3 nucleotides read TGTGCCAGCGCCGGGGGGACAGGGGGGTACAATGAGCAGTTCTTC. Translated: CASAGGTGGYNEQFF. V and J are TRBV25-1 and TRBJ2-1; 11 bases map to TRBD1. The V segment lost 8 bases and the J segment 4 bases; nucleotides outside the gene matches: 7. This CDR3 contains 15 residues. The V gene's germline CDR1 is MGHDK and CDR2 SYGVNS.

The chain links TRBV28 to TRBJ1-5; weak D call: TRBD1 (5 bases). The CDR3 is 16 amino acids. V gave up 0 bases and J gave up 2 bases, with 11 bases separating them. CDR1 and CDR2 (germline): MDHEN, SYDVKM. DNA for the CDR3: TGTGCCAGCAGTTTATGGGACATAAGGCGCAATCAGCCCCAGCATTTT. Encoded protein: CASSLWDIRRNQPQHF.

V gene TRBV30 combines with J gene TRBJ1-5; D not certain. V was cut by 5 bases and J by 0 bases, with 14 bases left in between. Germline CDR1 is GTSNPN and CDR2 is SVGIG (reference sequence). The CDR3 consists of 15 residues. CDR3 region: CAWSRMGSSNQPQHF. CDR3 coding DNA: TGTGCCTGGTCCCGGATGGGCAGTAGCAATCAGCCCCAGCATTTT.

The J gene is TRBJ2-2, the V gene TRBV6-5; D possibly corresponds to TRBD2 (6 bases). This CDR3 contains 15 residues. The germline V and J ends were trimmed by 2 bases and 1 base, with 8 bases remaining between them. Germline loops: CDR1 MNHEY, CDR2 SVGAGI. The CDR3 coding sequence is TGTGCCAGCAGTTACGGGCGGGGGAACACCGGGGAGCTGTTTTTT. This translates into CASSYGRGNTGELFF.

This clone came up a few times. The V call is TRBV28, the J call TRBJ1-3; D is unclear. V dropped 1 base and J dropped 0 bases, with 4 bases sitting between them. Germline CDR1 and CDR2: MDHEN and SYDVKM. The CDR3 runs to 14 residues. The CDR3 spells CASSLYSSGNTIYF. CDR3 nucleotides: TGTGCCAGCAGTTTATACAGCTCTGGAAACACCATATATTTT.

The CDR3 nucleotides are TGTGCCAGCAGCTTGGCCGGCGGGGTCGAGCAGTACTTC. This translates into CASSLAGGVEQYF. V and J are TRBV5-6 and TRBJ2-7, with a weak D call TRBD2 (6 bases). CDR3 size: 13 residues. Trimming stripped 0 bases from V and 6 bases from J, with 10 bases between. Germline V lookup: CDR1 SGHDT, CDR2 YYEEEE. Using reference TRBV5-6 and TRBJ2-7 for the parts outside the CDR3, the full variable domain is DAGVTQSPTHLIKTRGQQVTLRCSPKSGHDTVSWYQQALGQGPQFIFQYYEEEERQRGNFPDRFSGHQFPNYSSELNVNALLLGDSALYLCASSLAGGVEQYFGPGTRLTVT.

The V gene is TRBV6-2 or TRBV6-3, the J gene TRBJ1-5; the D is unclear. The CDR3 is made up of 15 amino acids. V was pared by 4 bases and J by 4 bases, with 14 bases between. Germline V gives CDR1 MNHEY, CDR2 SVGEGT. This CDR3 reads CASSLERRLNQPQHF. CDR3 sequence (DNA): TGTGCCAGCAGTTTGGAACGGAGATTGAATCAGCCCCAGCATTTT.

The V and J genes are TRBV7-8 and TRBJ1-2; D perhaps matches TRBD1 (5 bases). There are 15 residues in the CDR3. The V end lost 3 bases, the J end lost 0 bases, and 11 bases lay between the germline ends. The germline V gene has CDR1 SGHVS and CDR2 FQNEAQ. CDR3 region: CASSFDRLANYGYTF. Written as DNA, the CDR3 is TGTGCCAGCAGCTTCGACAGACTAGCTAACTATGGCTACACCTTC.